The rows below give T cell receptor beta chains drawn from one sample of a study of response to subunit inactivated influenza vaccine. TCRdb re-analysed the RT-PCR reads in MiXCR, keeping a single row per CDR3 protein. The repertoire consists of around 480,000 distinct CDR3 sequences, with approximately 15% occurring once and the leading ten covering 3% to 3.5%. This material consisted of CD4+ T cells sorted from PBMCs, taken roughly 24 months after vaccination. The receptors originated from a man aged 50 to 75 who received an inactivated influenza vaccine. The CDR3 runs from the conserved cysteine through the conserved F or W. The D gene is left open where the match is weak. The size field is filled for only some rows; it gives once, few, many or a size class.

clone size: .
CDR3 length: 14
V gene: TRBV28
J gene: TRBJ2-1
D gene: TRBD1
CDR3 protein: CATTGTGTYNEQFF
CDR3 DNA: TGTGCCACCACCGGGACAGGGACATACAATGAGCAGTTCTTC

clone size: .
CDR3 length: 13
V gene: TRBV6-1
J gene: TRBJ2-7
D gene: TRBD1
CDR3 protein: CASTGQGGLEQYF
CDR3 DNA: TGTGCCAGCACTGGACAGGGGGGGCTTGAGCAGTACTTC

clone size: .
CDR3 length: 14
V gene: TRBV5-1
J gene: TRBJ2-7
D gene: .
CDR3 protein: CASSLGVGTYEQYF
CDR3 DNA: TGCGCCAGCAGCTTGGGGGTAGGTACCTACGAGCAGTACTTC

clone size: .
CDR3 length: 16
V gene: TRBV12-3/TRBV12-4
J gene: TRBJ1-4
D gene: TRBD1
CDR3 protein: CASSSGQGANNEKLFF
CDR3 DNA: TGTGCCAGCAGTTCCGGACAGGGGGCGAATAATGAAAAACTGTTTTTT

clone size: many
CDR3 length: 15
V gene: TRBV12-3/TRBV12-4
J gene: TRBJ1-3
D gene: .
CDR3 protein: CAGARAGFSGNTIYF
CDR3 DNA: TGTGCCGGGGCCCGGGCGGGGTTCTCTGGAAACACCATATATTTT

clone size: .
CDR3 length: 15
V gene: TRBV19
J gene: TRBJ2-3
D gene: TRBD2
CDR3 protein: CASSIGSGRGDTQYF
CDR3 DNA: TGTGCCAGTAGTATAGGCAGCGGGAGGGGTGATACGCAGTATTTT

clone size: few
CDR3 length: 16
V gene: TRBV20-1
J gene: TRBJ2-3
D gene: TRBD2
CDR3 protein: CSATSLAGGSTDTQYF
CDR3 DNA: TGCAGTGCTACCTCCCTAGCGGGAGGGAGCACAGATACGCAGTATTTT

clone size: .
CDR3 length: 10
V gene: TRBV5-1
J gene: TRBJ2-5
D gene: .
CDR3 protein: CASKGETQYF
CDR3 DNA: TGCGCCAGCAAGGGGGAGACCCAGTACTTC

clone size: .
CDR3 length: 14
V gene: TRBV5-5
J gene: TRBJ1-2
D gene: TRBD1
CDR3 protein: CASSLALTGGGYTF
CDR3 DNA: TGTGCCAGCAGCTTGGCTTTGACAGGGGGCGGCTACACCTTC

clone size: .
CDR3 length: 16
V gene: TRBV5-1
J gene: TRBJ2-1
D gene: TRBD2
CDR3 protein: CASSPATSGSYNEQFF
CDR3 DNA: TGCGCCAGCAGCCCTGCGACTAGCGGGAGCTACAATGAGCAGTTCTTC

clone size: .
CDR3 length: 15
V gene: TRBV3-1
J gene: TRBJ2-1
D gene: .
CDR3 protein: CASSQVGTRHNEQFF
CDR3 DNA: TGTGCCAGCAGCCAAGTTGGGACCAGACACAATGAGCAGTTCTTC

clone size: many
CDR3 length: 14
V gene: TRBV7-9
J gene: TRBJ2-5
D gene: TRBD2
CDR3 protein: CASSSLAGQETQYF
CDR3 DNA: TGTGCCAGCAGCTCGTTAGCGGGTCAAGAGACCCAGTACTTC

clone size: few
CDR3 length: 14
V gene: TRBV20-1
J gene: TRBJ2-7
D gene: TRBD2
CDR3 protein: CSAGLAGGSYEQYF
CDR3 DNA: TGCAGTGCCGGACTAGCGGGAGGATCCTACGAGCAGTACTTC

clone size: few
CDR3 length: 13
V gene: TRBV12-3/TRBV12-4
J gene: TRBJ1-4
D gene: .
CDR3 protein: CASSSDMDEKLFF
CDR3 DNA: TGTGCCAGCAGTTCGGACATGGATGAAAAACTGTTTTTT

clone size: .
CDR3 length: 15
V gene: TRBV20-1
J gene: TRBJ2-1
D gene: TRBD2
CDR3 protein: CSARGVGRGYNEQFF
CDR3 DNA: TGCAGTGCTAGAGGGGTCGGGAGGGGATACAATGAGCAGTTCTTC

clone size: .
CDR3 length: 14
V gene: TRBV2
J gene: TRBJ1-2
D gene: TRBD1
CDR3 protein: CASSEAQGAGGYTF
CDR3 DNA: TGTGCCAGCAGTGAAGCGCAGGGGGCGGGTGGCTACACCTTC

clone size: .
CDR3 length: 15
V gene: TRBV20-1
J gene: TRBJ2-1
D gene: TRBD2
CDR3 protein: CSAPILAGGYNEQFF
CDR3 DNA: TGCAGTGCTCCGATACTAGCGGGAGGGTACAATGAGCAGTTCTTC

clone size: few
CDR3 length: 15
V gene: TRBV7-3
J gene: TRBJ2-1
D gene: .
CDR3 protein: CASSLRAQAYNEQFF
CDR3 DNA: TGTGCCAGCAGCTTACGAGCGCAAGCCTACAATGAGCAGTTCTTC

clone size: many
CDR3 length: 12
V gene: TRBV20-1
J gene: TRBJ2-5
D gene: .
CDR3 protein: CSAKRQQETQYF
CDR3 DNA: TGCAGTGCTAAGAGACAGCAAGAGACCCAGTACTTC

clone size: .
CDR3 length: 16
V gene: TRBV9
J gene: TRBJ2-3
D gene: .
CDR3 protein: CASSVRGSGPTDTQYF
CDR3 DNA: TGTGCCAGCAGCGTCCGGGGGAGTGGACCCACAGATACGCAGTATTTT

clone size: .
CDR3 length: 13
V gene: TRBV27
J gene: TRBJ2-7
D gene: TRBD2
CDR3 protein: CASRTSGNNEQYF
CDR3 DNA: TGTGCCAGCCGGACTAGCGGGAATAACGAGCAGTACTTC

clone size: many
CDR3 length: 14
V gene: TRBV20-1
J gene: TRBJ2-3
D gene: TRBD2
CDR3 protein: CSASLAGTTDTQYF
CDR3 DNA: TGCAGTGCTTCGTTAGCGGGGACCACAGATACGCAGTATTTT

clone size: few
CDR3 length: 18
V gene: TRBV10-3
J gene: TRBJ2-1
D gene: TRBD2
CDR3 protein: CAISQSAGTSGSYNEQFF
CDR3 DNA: TGTGCCATCAGTCAATCAGCAGGGACTAGCGGGAGTTACAATGAGCAGTTCTTC

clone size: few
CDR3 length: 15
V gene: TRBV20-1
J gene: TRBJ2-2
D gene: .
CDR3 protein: CSARAVRASTGELFF
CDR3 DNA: TGCAGTGCTAGGGCAGTGCGGGCGTCGACCGGGGAGCTGTTTTTT

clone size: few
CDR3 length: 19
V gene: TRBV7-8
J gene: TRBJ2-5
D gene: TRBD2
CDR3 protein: CASSPTRSSGRATGETQYF
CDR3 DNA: TGTGCCAGCAGCCCAACGCGATCTAGCGGGAGGGCGACGGGGGAGACCCAGTACTTC

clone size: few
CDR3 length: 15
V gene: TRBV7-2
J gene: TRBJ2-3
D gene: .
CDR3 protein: CASSPNRAWADTQYF
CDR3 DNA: TGTGCCAGCAGCCCAAACCGCGCATGGGCAGATACGCAGTATTTT

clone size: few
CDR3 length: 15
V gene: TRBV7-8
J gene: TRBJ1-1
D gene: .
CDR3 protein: CASSPRSQLNTEAFF
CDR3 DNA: TGTGCCAGCAGCCCCAGAAGCCAATTGAACACTGAAGCTTTCTTT

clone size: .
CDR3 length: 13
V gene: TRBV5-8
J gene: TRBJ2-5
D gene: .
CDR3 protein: CASSFYQIVTQYF
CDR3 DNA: TGTGCCAGCAGCTTTTACCAGATCGTGACCCAGTACTTC

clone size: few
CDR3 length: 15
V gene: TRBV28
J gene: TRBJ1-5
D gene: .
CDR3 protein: CASSLVPNSNQPQHF
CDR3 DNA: TGTGCCAGCAGTTTGGTCCCCAATAGCAATCAGCCCCAGCATTTT

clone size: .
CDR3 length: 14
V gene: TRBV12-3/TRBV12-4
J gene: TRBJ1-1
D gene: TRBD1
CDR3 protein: CASNIQGSYTEAFF
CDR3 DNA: TGTGCCAGCAATATACAGGGGAGTTACACTGAAGCTTTCTTT

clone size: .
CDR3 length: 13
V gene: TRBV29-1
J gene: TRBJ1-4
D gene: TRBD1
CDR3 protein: CSATGTGGGKLFF
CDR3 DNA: TGCAGCGCAACCGGGACAGGGGGCGGTAAACTGTTTTTT

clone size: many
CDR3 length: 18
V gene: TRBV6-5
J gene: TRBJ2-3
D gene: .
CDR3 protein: CASSYSTRSKGETDTQYF
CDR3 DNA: TGTGCCAGCAGTTACTCGACTCGGTCTAAGGGCGAGACAGATACGCAGTATTTT

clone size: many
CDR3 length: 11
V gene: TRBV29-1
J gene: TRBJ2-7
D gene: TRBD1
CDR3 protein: CSVTTGVRWYF
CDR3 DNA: TGCAGCGTTACTACAGGGGTGAGATGGTACTTC

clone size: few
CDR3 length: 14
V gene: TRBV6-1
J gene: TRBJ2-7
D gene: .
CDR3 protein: CASSKGLSTYEQYF
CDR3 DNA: TGTGCCAGCAGCAAGGGACTGTCAACCTACGAGCAGTACTTC

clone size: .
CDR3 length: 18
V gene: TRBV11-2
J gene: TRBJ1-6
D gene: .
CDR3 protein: CASTREGALSSYNSPLHF
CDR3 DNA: TGTGCCAGCACCCGGGAAGGGGCACTAAGCTCCTATAATTCACCCCTCCACTTT

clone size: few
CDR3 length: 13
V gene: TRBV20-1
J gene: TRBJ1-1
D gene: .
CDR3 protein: CSARDHSNTEAFF
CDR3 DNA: TGCAGTGCTAGAGATCACAGCAACACTGAAGCTTTCTTT

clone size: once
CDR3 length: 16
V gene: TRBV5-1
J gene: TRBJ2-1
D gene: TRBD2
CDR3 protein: CASSPAGTSGIGMQFF
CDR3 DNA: TGCGCCAGCAGCCCGGCCGGGACTAGCGGGATCGGGATGCAGTTCTTC